The 16 T cell receptor beta chains below all came from one sample that was sequenced in a study of Graves' ophthalmopathy and Graves' hyperthyroidism. RNA transcripts yielded amplified TCR beta CDR3 regions. An opening RT-PCR round employed HTBI primers and preceded a second-round multiplex PCR. Each CDR3 protein gets one entry after TCRdb re-called the multiplex PCR reads with MiXCR. The sample has roughly 610,000 distinct CDR3 sequences; 20% to 25% are singletons. Sequencing was done on a sample of peripheral blood. The receptors originated from a young woman with stable Graves' hyperthyroidism. Some clones in this sample may be carry-over from other donors' samples.

This clonotype was seen repeatedly, ten times or more. J is TRBJ2-6 and V is TRBV6-1, with D possibly matching TRBD1 (6 bases). This CDR3 comprises 16 residues. The V gene lost 5 bases and the J gene lost 0 bases, with 11 bases spanning the gap. Germline values: CDR1 MNHNS, CDR2 SASEGT. Here the CDR3 DNA reads TGTGCCAGCAGTCTCTACAGGGTCTCTGGGGCCAACGTCCTGACTTTC. This sequence encodes CASSLYRVSGANVLTF.

This clonotype was found many times. The chain links TRBV6-5 to TRBJ1-2, with D perhaps TRBD1 (6 bases). Germline CDR1 reads MNHEY; CDR2 reads SVGAGI. Between the trimmed V and J ends, which lost 0 bases and 8 bases, there was a span of 19 bases. The CDR3 totals 16 residues. The CDR3 DNA is TGTGCCAGCAGTTACTCGCCATTGGACAGTCGGGAAGGCTACACCTTC. It codes for CASSYSPLDSREGYTF.

The table lists this clonotype with many counts. J is TRBJ1-5 and V is TRBV20-1; no reliable D call. This CDR3 spans 10 amino acids. The V and J ends lost 6 bases and 11 bases respectively, with 11 bases between them. Germline V CDR1 and CDR2: DFQATT, SNEGSKA (reference sequence). The CDR3 region has the DNA TGCAGTGCCCCGAATGCGTCCCAGCATTTT. Translation: CSAPNASQHF.

This clonotype was detected many times. The chain joins TRBV7-2 to TRBJ2-7; 10 nucleotides align to TRBD2. The CDR3 totals 18 residues. J gave up 2 bases and V 5 bases, and 15 bases lay outside the gene matches. Germline lookup yields CDR1 SGHTA and CDR2 FQGNSA. In DNA form, the CDR3 reads TGTGCCAGCAGCATCGAATCCGAATCTAGCGGGAGTACCTACGAGCAGTACTTC. Translation: CASSIESESSGSTYEQYF. Full variable domain (outside the CDR3, taken from reference TRBV7-2 and TRBJ2-7): GAGVSQSPSNKVTEKGKDVELRCDPISGHTALYWYRQSLGQGLEFLIYFQGNSAPDKSGLPSDRFSAERTGGSVSTLTIQRTQQEDSAVYLCASSIESESSGSTYEQYFGPGTRLTVT.

This clonotype occurred many times. V usage is TRBV6-1 and J usage is TRBJ1-2, with D uncertain. CDR1 and CDR2 (germline): MNHNS, SASEGT. CDR3 length equals 11 residues. V dropped 6 bases and J dropped 5 bases, with 7 bases sitting between them. CDR3 DNA: TGTGCCAGCAGGCCAGGTTATGGCTACACCTTC. Translation gives CASRPGYGYTF.

This clonotype has just a few counts. The V call is TRBV12-3 or TRBV12-4, the J call TRBJ1-1; 7 bases are a match to TRBD1. This CDR3 has 11 residues. Germline trimming cut 5 bases from V and 6 bases from J; bases unmatched to any gene: 0. CDR3 DNA sequence: TGTGCCAGCAGTGGGACAGCTGAAGCTTTCTTT. It codes for CASSGTAEAFF.

The V call is TRBV20-1, the J call TRBJ1-2, with 7 bases fitting TRBD1. CDR3 length: 15 amino acids. Germline values: CDR1 DFQATT, CDR2 SNEGSKA (reference sequence). V gave up 0 bases and J gave up 7 bases; unmatched junction bases: 11. CDR3 residues: CSARDVGTAGGGYTF. Here the CDR3 DNA reads TGCAGTGCTAGAGATGTCGGGACAGCCGGGGGTGGCTACACCTTC.

This clonotype was seen at least ten times. The chain couples TRBV20-1 to TRBJ2-5, with D perhaps matching TRBD2 (6 bases). This CDR3 is 18 amino acids long. Trimming removed 0 bases from V and 7 bases from J, with 27 bases in between. Germline lookup yields CDR1 DFQATT and CDR2 SNEGSKA (reference sequence). Here the CDR3 DNA reads TGCAGTGCTAGAGATGGGGGTCCTGTGGGAGGCCCTCGAGGGACCCAGTACTTC. Its translation: CSARDGGPVGGPRGTQYF.

This clonotype came up many times. This chain connects TRBV14 to TRBJ2-5; D possibly corresponds to TRBD1 (5 bases). Germline V CDR1 and CDR2: SGHDN, FVKESK. The CDR3 runs 15 residues. V shed 5 bases and J shed 1 base, with 14 bases lying between them. CDR3 sequence reads: CASSKVITGQETQYF. In nucleotides, the CDR3 is TGTGCCAGCAGCAAGGTTATAACAGGCCAAGAGACCCAGTACTTC.

V usage is TRBV7-8 and J usage is TRBJ2-7; a weak D match, TRBD1 (6 bases). The CDR3 is made up of 16 amino acids. The V end lost 4 bases, the J end lost 1 base, and 17 bases lay between the germline ends. CDR1 is SGHVS, CDR2 FQNEAQ, per germline. This chain's CDR3 is CASSSYPRGTSYEQYF. For the CDR3, the DNA is TGTGCCAGCAGCTCTTACCCCAGGGGTACATCCTACGAGCAGTACTTC.

This clonotype has a handful of counts. V is TRBV5-1 and J is TRBJ2-7; D perhaps matches TRBD1 (6 bases). The CDR3 is 15 amino acids. V was cut by 4 bases and J by 4 bases, with 18 bases left in between. Germline assignment: CDR1 SGHRS and CDR2 YFSETQ. The CDR3, as DNA: TGCGCCAGCAGCCCAGGGGACGGAGGAGGATACGAGCAGTACTTC. Its translation: CASSPGDGGGYEQYF.

The sample holds many counts of this clonotype. CDR3: CASSGTSLGQADPYEQYF. The CDR3 nucleotides are TGTGCCAGCAGCGGCACCTCGCTCGGACAGGCTGATCCCTACGAGCAGTACTTC. The chain carries TRBV9 and TRBJ2-7, with 7 positions matching TRBD1. From germline, CDR1 is SGDLS and CDR2 YYNGEE. The V and J ends lost 3 bases and 2 bases, in that order; junction bases with no gene match: 17. The CDR3 extends over 18 amino acids.

As concerns this clonotype: As the CDR3 is not closed by the conserved phenylalanine or tryptophan, this likely results from a read error. V is TRBV4-3 and J is TRBJ2-5; 7 bases agree with TRBD1. The junction had 3 bases not matched to a gene; V was cut back by 4 bases and J by 4 bases. Germline CDR1 is LGHNA and CDR2 is YSLEER. The CDR3 length is 13 residues. CDR3 amino acids: CASSRDRVETQYL. CDR3 sequence (DNA): TGCGCCAGCAGCCGCGACAGGGTAGAGACCCAGTACCTC.

For this clonotype: A much bigger clone sits one base away, suggesting this may be a read error. The V and J genes are TRBV20-1 and TRBJ2-5; D not certain. CDR3 length equals 14 residues. Looked up from germline, CDR1 is DFQATT and CDR2 is SNEGSKA (reference sequence). With 6 bases removed from V and 3 bases from J, the gap between germline ends came to 17 bases. CDR3 sequence reads: CSASLPGRKETQYF. CDR3 bases: TGCAGTGCATCCCTTCCAGGCAGAAAAGAGACCCAGTACTTC.

In this sample, this clonotype turned up many times. The chain recombines TRBV27 with TRBJ1-1, with TRBD1 matching over 8 bases. With V trimmed by 5 bases and J by 1 base, 9 bases remained unmatched. The CDR3 contains 16 residues. The V gene's germline CDR1 is MNHEY and CDR2 SMNVEV (reference sequence). CDR3 sequence: CASSAYPGTGNTEAFF. As DNA, the CDR3 is TGTGCCAGCAGTGCCTATCCCGGGACAGGGAACACTGAAGCTTTCTTT.

CDR3 sequence reads: CASSDLRGRNSPLHF. The CDR3 DNA is TGTGCCAGCAGTGACCTCAGGGGTAGGAATTCACCCCTCCACTTT. V and J are TRBV7-9 and TRBJ1-6, with D possibly matching TRBD1 (6 bases). CDR1 is SEHNR, CDR2 FQNEAQ, per germline (reference sequence). V shed 6 bases and J shed 7 bases, with 16 bases lying between them. CDR3 length: 15 amino acids.